In its sample, the clone carrying this T cell receptor beta chain was seen a few times. TCRdb re-derived calls from the 5' RACE reads in MiXCR, one entry per CDR3 protein. The table lists approximately 230,000 distinct CDR3 sequences, over 15% of them singletons. This sample was included in a study of T-cell memory formation after mild COVID-19. The CDR3 is made up of 13 amino acids. Between the trimmed V and J ends, which lost 2 bases and 11 bases, there was a span of 13 bases. The germline gives CDR1 SEHNR, CDR2 FQNEAQ (reference sequence). The rearrangement links TRBV7-9 to TRBJ1-5, with D unresolved. The sequenced sample was PBMCs or a T cell subset sorted from them (not recorded which). The sequence derives from a man younger than 35 who had mild COVID-19 (a few samples of this study predate the infection). Cell type and time point are not known. As DNA, the CDR3 is TGTGCCAGCAGCTTATACGGTGGAGAGGCCCAGCATTTT. Protein: CASSLYGGEAQHF.